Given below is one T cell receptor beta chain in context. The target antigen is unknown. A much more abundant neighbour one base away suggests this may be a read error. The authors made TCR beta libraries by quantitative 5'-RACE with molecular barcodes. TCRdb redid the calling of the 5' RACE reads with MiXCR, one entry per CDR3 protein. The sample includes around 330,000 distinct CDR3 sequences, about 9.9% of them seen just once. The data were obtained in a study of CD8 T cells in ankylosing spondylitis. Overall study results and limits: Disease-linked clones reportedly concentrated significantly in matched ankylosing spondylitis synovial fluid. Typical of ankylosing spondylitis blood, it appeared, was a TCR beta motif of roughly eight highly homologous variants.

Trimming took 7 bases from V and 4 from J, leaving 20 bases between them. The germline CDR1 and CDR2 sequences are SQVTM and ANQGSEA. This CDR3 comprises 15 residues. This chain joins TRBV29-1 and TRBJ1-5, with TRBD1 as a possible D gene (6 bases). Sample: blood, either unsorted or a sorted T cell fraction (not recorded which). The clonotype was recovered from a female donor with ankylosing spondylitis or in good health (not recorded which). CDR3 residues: CSATITGFGNQPQHF. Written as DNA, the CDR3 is TGCAGCGCCACTATTACAGGGTTTGGGAATCAGCCCCAGCATTTT.